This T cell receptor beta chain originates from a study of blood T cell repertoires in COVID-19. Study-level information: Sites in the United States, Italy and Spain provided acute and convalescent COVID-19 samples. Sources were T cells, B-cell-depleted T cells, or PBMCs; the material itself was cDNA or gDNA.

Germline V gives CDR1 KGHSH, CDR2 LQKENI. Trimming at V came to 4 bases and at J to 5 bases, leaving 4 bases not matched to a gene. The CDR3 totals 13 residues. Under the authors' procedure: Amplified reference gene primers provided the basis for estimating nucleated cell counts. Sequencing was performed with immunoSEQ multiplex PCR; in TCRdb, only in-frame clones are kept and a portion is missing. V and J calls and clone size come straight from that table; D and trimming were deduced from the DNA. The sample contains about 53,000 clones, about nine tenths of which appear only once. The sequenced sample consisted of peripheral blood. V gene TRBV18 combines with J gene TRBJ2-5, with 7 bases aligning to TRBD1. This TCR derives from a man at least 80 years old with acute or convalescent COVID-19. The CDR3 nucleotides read TGTGCCAGCTCACTTGGACAGGAGGAGACCCAGTACTTC. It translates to CASSLGQEETQYF. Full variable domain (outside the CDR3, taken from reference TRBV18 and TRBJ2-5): NAGVMQNPRHLVRRRGQEARLRCSPMKGHSHVYWYRQLPEEGLKFMVYLQKENIIDESGMPKERFSAEFPKEGPSILRIQQVVRGDSAAYFCASSLGQEETQYFGPGTRLLVL.